The rows below give T cell receptor beta chains drawn from one sample of a study of T cells in Graves' hyperthyroidism and ophthalmopathy. MiXCR was run by TCRdb on the multiplex PCR reads, yielding one entry per CDR3 protein. The sample comprises some 460,000 distinct CDR3 sequences, 15% to 19% of which are singletons, and 13% to 15% rests with the top ten. Sequencing was carried out using blood. Source of these receptors: a woman aged 18-35 years with Graves' hyperthyroidism. The CDR3 runs from the conserved cysteine through the conserved F or W. D genes are given only for firm matches. Expanded clones get a size class; other rows say once, few or many, or leave the size out.

>-|TRBV5-1|TRBJ2-1|few
TGCGCCAGCAGCTTGGGACCCTGGGGGAATGAGCAGTTCTTC
CASSLGPWGNEQFF
>-|TRBV2|TRBJ2-7|few
TGTGCCAGCAGTCTTATGGGGGGACCCTACGAGCAGTACTTC
CASSLMGGPYEQYF
>-|TRBV28|TRBJ1-4|few
TGTGCCAGCAGTTTATTCACTCTTAATGAAAAACTGTTTTTT
CASSLFTLNEKLFF
>-|TRBV5-1|TRBJ2-5|-
TGCGCCAGCAGCTTTAATCGCAGATCGGAGACCCAGTACTTC
CASSFNRRSETQYF
>TRBD2|TRBV20-1|TRBJ2-7|many
TGCAGTGCTAGACTGCTCGCGGGGGGCGAGCAGTACTTC
CSARLLAGGEQYF
>TRBD1|TRBV5-5|TRBJ2-5|few
TGTGCCAGCAGCTTGGGGGACAGGGGATCTCAAGAGACCCAGTACTTC
CASSLGDRGSQETQYF
>TRBD1|TRBV2|TRBJ2-1|many
TGTGCCAGCAGTGAAGGGGGACAGACCCTAACCGAGCAGTTCTTC
CASSEGGQTLTEQFF
>-|TRBV20-1|TRBJ2-3|few
TGCAGTGCTAGGAAGGTTGCTACTAGCACAGATACGCAGTATTTT
CSARKVATSTDTQYF
>-|TRBV5-1|TRBJ1-2|few
TGCGCCAGCAGCTTGACAGGGCCCTGGGACTATGGCTACACCTTC
CASSLTGPWDYGYTF
>-|TRBV5-1|TRBJ1-1|many
TGCGCCAGCAGCTTGGACAGCATGAACACTGAAGCTTTCTTT
CASSLDSMNTEAFF
>TRBD1|TRBV11-2|TRBJ1-3|many
TGTGCCAGCAGCCATAGGACAGGGGACACCATATATTTT
CASSHRTGDTIYF
>TRBD1|TRBV5-1|TRBJ1-1|many
TGCGCCAGCAGCCAGGGACAGGACTATGAAGCTTTCTTT
CASSQGQDYEAFF
>TRBD2|TRBV6-2/TRBV6-3|TRBJ2-5|few
TGTGCCAGCAGTTACTTGCCGGGGGGAAAAGAGACCCAGTACTTC
CASSYLPGGKETQYF
>TRBD2|TRBV3-1|TRBJ2-3|many
TGTGCCAGCAGCCCCTCCCTCCCCCGGCGGGGGGGTACGCAGTATTTT
CASSPSLPRRGGTQYF
>-|TRBV28|TRBJ2-5|many
TGTGCCAGCAGTTTGGATTTCCAAGAGACCCAGTACTTC
CASSLDFQETQYF
>-|TRBV11-2|TRBJ2-7|many
TGTGCCAGCAGCTCCTTTCGGCAGGAGGTCGAGCAGTACTTC
CASSSFRQEVEQYF
>-|TRBV11-2|TRBJ2-7|-
TGTGCCAGCAGCCCTATTGACAGGTCGTCCTACGAGCAGTACTTC
CASSPIDRSSYEQYF
>-|TRBV11-2|TRBJ2-7|many
TGTGCCAGCAGCTTAGCAGGAGAGGGCTACGAGCAGTACTTC
CASSLAGEGYEQYF
>TRBD2|TRBV28|TRBJ2-3|many
TGTGCCAGCACCATTCTAGCGGGGGAGTCAGATACGCAGTATTTT
CASTILAGESDTQYF
>-|TRBV11-2|TRBJ2-2|many
TGTGCCAGCAGCTACGACGGGAACACCGGGGAGCTGTTTTTT
CASSYDGNTGELFF
>-|TRBV6-5|TRBJ1-6|few
TGTGCCAGCAGTTACAATCAGGGAGGGGATTCACCCCTCCACTTT
CASSYNQGGDSPLHF
>TRBD2|TRBV28|TRBJ2-7|many
TGTGCCAGCAGTTTTACTAGCGGCCCTCTTGGCGAGCAGTACTTC
CASSFTSGPLGEQYF
>TRBD1|TRBV5-1|TRBJ1-1|few
TGCGCCAGCAGCTTGTTAGGGGGCTTGAACACTGAAGCTTTCTTT
CASSLLGGLNTEAFF
>-|TRBV5-4|TRBJ1-2|-
TGTGCCAGCAGCCTCCCAGGGACGGAGGATGGCTACACCTTC
CASSLPGTEDGYTF
>-|TRBV4-1|TRBJ1-2|-
TGCGCCAGCAGCCCGGCCCATGGAGGTGCCAAGGGGGGCACAAACTATGGCTACACCTTC
CASSPAHGGAKGGTNYGYTF
>-|TRBV6-1|TRBJ1-1|few
TGTGCCAGCAGTGAAGAGGGAGAAGCTTTCTTT
CASSEEGEAFF
>-|TRBV7-2|TRBJ2-1|many
TGTGCCAGCAGCTTAGTTGGCACCAACAATGAGCAGTTCTTC
CASSLVGTNNEQFF
>TRBD2|TRBV6-1|TRBJ2-7|-
TGTGCCAGCAGACGTACTAGCGGAGGGAGATACTACGAGCAGTACTTC
CASRRTSGGRYYEQYF
>TRBD2|TRBV6-5|TRBJ2-3|-
TGTGCCAGCAGTTACCTTCTAGCGGGCCCAAAGACGGGCACAGATACGCAGTATTTT
CASSYLLAGPKTGTDTQYF
>TRBD2|TRBV7-9|TRBJ2-2|many
TGTGCCAGCAGCTTTAGCGGGAGCCTTGGCGGGGAGCTGTTTTTT
CASSFSGSLGGELFF
>TRBD2|TRBV19|TRBJ2-7|once
TGTGCCAGTAGAGAAGGCGGGAGTCTTAACGAGCAGTACTTC
CASREGGSLNEQYF
>-|TRBV7-9|TRBJ1-2|-
TGTGCCAGCAGCCCCACGTATGGCTACACCTTC
CASSPTYGYTF
>TRBD2|TRBV28|TRBJ2-5|few
TGTGCCAGCAGTTCGGAGAGAGGACTAGCGGGACATAGGAACTTC
CASSSERGLAGHRNF
>-|TRBV19|TRBJ2-3|-
TGTGCCAGTAGTATACAAGGAGCTCTCCCTTTTGATACGCAGTATTTT
CASSIQGALPFDTQYF
>-|TRBV6-1|TRBJ2-7|few
TGTGCCAGCAGTCGGAGGAGGGGGCCGGAGCAGTACTTC
CASSRRRGPEQYF
>TRBD1|TRBV6-2/TRBV6-3|TRBJ2-2|-
TGTGCCAGCAGAGGACAGGGGAGGAACACCGGGGAGCTGTTTTTT
CASRGQGRNTGELFF
>TRBD2|TRBV20-1|TRBJ2-2|few
TGCAGTGCTAGTGTCGGCGGGAGGGCCGGTTCCGGGGAGCTGTTTTTT
CSASVGGRAGSGELFF
>-|TRBV11-1|TRBJ2-1|many
TGTGCCAGCAGCTTAGCGGAAGCGAGGGAGTGGGCCTACAATGAGCAGTTCTTC
CASSLAEAREWAYNEQFF
>-|TRBV5-1|TRBJ1-4|few
TGCGCCAGCAGCTTAAGAGGGACGAGTGAAAAACTGTTTTTT
CASSLRGTSEKLFF
>-|TRBV7-9|TRBJ1-4|many
TGTGCCAGCAGCTCGAGATCCCGTAAGGAGGAAAAACTGTTTTTT
CASSSRSRKEEKLFF
>TRBD2|TRBV20-1|TRBJ2-3|many
TGCAGTCCCCAACTTAGCGGGAGTGCGGATACGCAGTATTTT
CSPQLSGSADTQYF
>-|TRBV11-2|TRBJ1-2|many
TGTGCCAGCAGCTCAGGTTACTCGAACTATGGCTACACCTTC
CASSSGYSNYGYTF
>-|TRBV5-8|TRBJ2-3|few
TGTGCCAGCAGGAGGACGTGGAGCACAGATACGCAGTATTTT
CASRRTWSTDTQYF
>-|TRBV6-6|TRBJ1-2|-
TGTGCCAGCAGTTCGGAGGGTTGGGGTGGCTACACCTTC
CASSSEGWGGYTF
>TRBD2|TRBV12-3/TRBV12-4|TRBJ2-7|many
TGTGCCAGCAGTACATCACTAGCGGGCCCCTCCTACGAGCAGTACTTC
CASSTSLAGPSYEQYF
>-|TRBV12-3/TRBV12-4|TRBJ1-1|many
TGTGCCAGCAGCTCCGGGACACCTAAAGCTTTCTTT
CASSSGTPKAFF
>-|TRBV20-1|TRBJ1-2|few
TGCAGTGCTAGAGACGGCCGAGGGTATGGCTACACCTTC
CSARDGRGYGYTF
>-|TRBV12-5|TRBJ1-2|few
TGTGCTAGTGGTTTTGAGGGTCCTAGCGGCTACACCTTC
CASGFEGPSGYTF
>TRBD1|TRBV6-6|TRBJ1-1|-
TGTGCCAGCAGTTACTCGTTGGGGACAGCGAACACTGAAGCTTTCTTT
CASSYSLGTANTEAFF
>TRBD2|TRBV20-1|TRBJ2-7|many
TGCAGTGCTGCCGGGACTAGCGGGAGGGCCGTCGGGGAGCAGTACTTC
CSAAGTSGRAVGEQYF
>-|TRBV19|TRBJ2-7|few
TGTGGCAGTAGTGTAGATTACTGGGGCTCCTACGAGCAGTACTTC
CGSSVDYWGSYEQYF